This is a list of T cell receptor beta chains from one sample in a study of T cells in localized non-small cell lung cancer. TCRdb's copy holds only in-frame clones and misses some; the assay was immunoSEQ multiplex PCR. The table lists 15,000 to 20,000 clones, 70% to 90% of them singletons, with about 25% in the top ten. Here the sequenced sample was peripheral blood, taken before any cancer treatment. The source of these receptors is a male donor aged 60 or over with stage I lung adenocarcinoma. The CDR3 runs from the conserved cysteine through the conserved F or W. Each record gives: V gene, clone size, J gene, D gene, CDR3 DNA, CDR3 protein. A D gene is named only where the DNA matches it firmly. The size of a clone is reported for some rows only, either as once, few or many, or as a class for expanded clones.

V: TRBV10-3
size: .
J: TRBJ1-2
D: .
DNA: TGTGCCATCAGTCCCGGTTTGGATACTAACTATGGCTACACCTTC
CDR3: CAISPGLDTNYGYTF

V: TRBV5-5
size: few
J: TRBJ1-2
D: .
DNA: TGTGCCAGCAGCTCCCCCCTGGGCCGCGGGGGCTACTATGGCTACACCTTC
CDR3: CASSSPLGRGGYYGYTF

V: TRBV19
size: .
J: TRBJ2-7
D: .
DNA: TGTGCCAGTAGTATTGGTGGGGCTGGTGAGCAGTACTTC
CDR3: CASSIGGAGEQYF

V: TRBV7-9
size: .
J: TRBJ2-3
D: TRBD2
DNA: TGTGCCAGCAGCTTAGCAGGACTAGCGGGGGACTCAGATACGCAGTATTTT
CDR3: CASSLAGLAGDSDTQYF

V: TRBV6-6
size: .
J: TRBJ1-5
D: .
DNA: TGTGCCAGCACGAACCCCAATCAGCCCCAGCATTTT
CDR3: CASTNPNQPQHF

V: TRBV6-1
size: .
J: TRBJ2-7
D: TRBD1
DNA: TGTGCCAGCAGTGGGGACAGGATCTCCTACGAGCAGTACTTC
CDR3: CASSGDRISYEQYF

V: TRBV7-6
size: .
J: TRBJ2-3
D: .
DNA: TGTGCCAGCAGCTTAGCGCTCGGGAGTACAGATACGCAGTATTTT
CDR3: CASSLALGSTDTQYF

V: TRBV6-1
size: .
J: TRBJ2-2
D: .
DNA: TGTGCCAGCCGGGCGAACACCGGGGAGCTGTTTTTT
CDR3: CASRANTGELFF

V: TRBV9
size: once
J: TRBJ2-3
D: .
DNA: TGTGCCAGCAGCGTAGGGGTAGCTGAGGCTACGCAGTATTTT
CDR3: CASSVGVAEATQYF

V: TRBV5-5
size: .
J: TRBJ2-5
D: .
DNA: TGTGCCAGCAGGCAGGGGGCCAGGGAGGGAGAGACCCAGTACTTC
CDR3: CASRQGAREGETQYF

V: TRBV7-2
size: .
J: TRBJ2-1
D: .
DNA: TGTGCCAGCAGCTTAGAGGGACAGCGACTAGTTAATGAGCAGTTCTTC
CDR3: CASSLEGQRLVNEQFF

V: TRBV18
size: .
J: TRBJ1-1
D: .
DNA: TGTGCCAGCTCACCAGAAGAAAGATCCGAAGCTTTCTTT
CDR3: CASSPEERSEAFF

V: TRBV23-1
size: .
J: TRBJ1-1
D: .
DNA: TGCGCCAGCAGTCAATCGAGGGGGGATCGGGTGAACACTGAAGCTTTCTTT
CDR3: CASSQSRGDRVNTEAFF